Below, one TCR beta chain is given with its context. In germline, CDR1 is MNHEY, CDR2 SVGAGI. With 6 bases clipped from V and 8 bases from J, the junction kept 6 bases outside the gene matches. The CDR3 sequence is 12 residues long. In the authors' methods: How many nucleated cells were present was estimated from reference gene primer amplification. The table came from immunoSEQ multiplex PCR; TCRdb's copy has only in-frame clones and leaves some out. D and trimming were read from the DNA, whereas the V and J calls and clone size are those reported in that table. The sample has 90,000 to 120,000 clones; around 66% are singletons. The sample originates from a study of blood T cell repertoires in COVID-19. For the study at large: Acute-phase and convalescent COVID-19 samples originated in the United States, Italy and Spain.

This receptor was taken from an elderly man with acute or convalescent COVID-19. Sequences were obtained from peripheral blood. V gene TRBV6-5 combines with J gene TRBJ1-2; TRBD1 matches at 7 bases. The CDR3 DNA follows: TGTGCCAGCAGCCGACAGGGATACGGCTACACCTTC. Translating it yields CASSRQGYGYTF.